This entry concerns a single T cell receptor beta chain. The sample originates from a study of sequential checkpoint blockade in melanoma. The assay was immunoSEQ multiplex PCR, and TCRdb's table has in-frame clones only and misses some. The sample gives 15,000 to 20,000 clones, roughly 70% of which show up once; roughly 10% is in the top ten. Treatment meaning: randomized to nivolumab then ipilimumab (arm A) or the reverse (arm B). This clonotype was sampled from a human donor with melanoma. Sequences were derived from CD8+ T cells sorted from blood (inferred from file names), sampled from a patient given nivolumab and ipilimumab in sequence.

The CDR3 DNA reads TGTGCCAGCAGCTTCGGGGAGACAAATTCACCCCTCCACTTT. This sequence encodes CASSFGETNSPLHF. The chain uses TRBV11-3 and TRBJ1-6; D gene unclear. Germline V gene sequence: CDR1 SGHNT, CDR2 YENEEA. The CDR3 loop spans 14 amino acids. Trimming stripped 3 bases from V and 7 bases from J, with 10 bases between.